Below, one T cell receptor beta chain is given with its context. The source of the sample is a study of T cell changes during pregnancy in multiple sclerosis. This CDR3 spans 15 amino acids. Germline CDR1 reads SGHVS; CDR2 reads FNYEAQ. Trimming pared 5 bases from V and 0 bases from J, leaving 13 bases between. Generated by immunoSEQ multiplex PCR, the TCRdb table keeps only in-frame clones and is missing some. The sample has under 50,000 clones, around 93% seen once; the top ten hold about 4.5%. This material consisted of CD8+ T cells from peripheral blood mononuclear cells, taken in the first trimester of pregnancy. This receptor was obtained from a female donor with multiple sclerosis, enrolled in a pregnancy study. The V call is TRBV7-6, the J call TRBJ2-5; D is undetermined. CDR3 coding DNA: TGTGCCAGCAGCCAGGTACCAGCAAACCAAGAGACCCAGTACTTC. This codes for CASSQVPANQETQYF.